Listed here are 20 T cell receptor beta chains from one sample, sequenced in a study of T cell changes during pregnancy in multiple sclerosis. Only in-frame clones appear in the TCRdb table, and some are missing; sequencing was by immunoSEQ multiplex PCR. The top ten hold approximately 0.99% of the sample, which has tens of thousands of clones, around 93% seen once. The specimen was peripheral blood, collected in the first trimester of pregnancy. The receptors here all came from a female donor with multiple sclerosis, enrolled in a pregnancy study.

This chain uses TRBV2 with TRBJ1-3; no reliable D call. V lost 2 bases to trimming and J lost 0 bases, with 11 bases between them. CDR1 is SNHLY, CDR2 FYNNEI, per germline. The CDR3 covers 16 residues. DNA of the CDR3: TGTGCCAGCAGTGAACCGGGGTCCTACTCTGGAAACACCATATATTTT. Protein: CASSEPGSYSGNTIYF. The variable domain in full, completed from reference TRBV2 and TRBJ1-3, reads EPEVTQTPSHQVTQMGQEVILRCVPISNHLYFYWYRQILGQKVEFLVSFYNNEISEKSEIFDDQFSVERPDGSNFTLKIRSTKLEDSAMYFCASSEPGSYSGNTIYFGEGSWLTVV.

This clone has a single count. The chain is built from TRBV5-1 and TRBJ2-2; 8 positions match TRBD2. Looked up from germline, CDR1 is SGHRS and CDR2 is YFSETQ. This CDR3 spans 17 amino acids. The V segment lost 0 bases and the J segment 4 bases; nucleotides outside the gene matches: 8. The CDR3, as DNA: TGCGCCAGCAGCTTGGCCGGGGGAGCGGGAGTCACCGGGGAGCTGTTTTTT. This codes for CASSLAGGAGVTGELFF.

The J gene is TRBJ1-5, the V gene TRBV18; 7 nucleotides agree with TRBD1. Trimming at V came to 3 bases and at J to 2 bases, leaving 7 bases not matched to a gene. Per the germline V gene, CDR1 is KGHSH and CDR2 is LQKENI. The CDR3 extends over 16 amino acids. The DNA for the CDR3 is TGTGCCAGCTCACCCACAGGGGCGAGGGGCAATCAGCCCCAGCATTTT. Its protein is CASSPTGARGNQPQHF.

This clone has just a few counts. The genes are TRBV7-9 and TRBJ1-1, with TRBD1 identical over 7 bases. With V trimmed by 5 bases and J by 11 bases, 11 bases remained unmatched. CDR3 size: 13 residues. Per the germline V gene, CDR1 is SEHNR and CDR2 is FQNEAQ (reference sequence). CDR3 loop: CASSLQGVQRAFF. The CDR3 bases are TGTGCCAGCAGCCTTCAGGGGGTGCAACGGGCTTTCTTT.

CDR3 region: CASSLLPIQYF. CDR3 nucleotides: TGTGCCAGCAGCTTGCTCCCCATTCAGTACTTC. The chain couples TRBV5-8 to TRBJ2-4; D not resolved. V dropped 1 base and J dropped 9 bases, with 5 bases sitting between them. This CDR3 is built from 11 residues. Germline loops: CDR1 SGHTS, CDR2 YDEGEE.

J is TRBJ2-2 and V is TRBV29-1; 11 nucleotides align to TRBD2. This CDR3 region has 15 residues. Germline CDR1 reads SQVTM; CDR2 reads ANQGSEA. The trim removed 7 bases at V and 4 bases at J, leaving 8 bases unmatched. The DNA for the CDR3 is TGCAGCGCGGTGACTAGCGGGGCCATCACCGGGGAGCTGTTTTTT. Its protein product is CSAVTSGAITGELFF.

This clone occurred once. V usage is TRBV28 and J usage is TRBJ2-7; 7 bases match TRBD1. V dropped 6 bases and J dropped 5; count of bases not matched to a gene: 7. This CDR3 has 13 amino acids. From germline, CDR1 is MDHEN and CDR2 SYDVKM. For the CDR3, the DNA is TGTGCCAGCAGGAAACAGGGGTTCCACGAGCAGTACTTC. Encoded protein: CASRKQGFHEQYF.

The chain uses TRBV9 and TRBJ2-1, with D possibly being TRBD2 (6 bases). The CDR3 spans 15 residues. Trimming removed 4 bases from V and 1 base from J, with 12 bases in between. Germline V gene lookup returns CDR1 SGDLS and CDR2 YYNGEE. The CDR3 protein is CASSPREKSYNEQFF. Written as DNA, the CDR3 is TGTGCCAGCAGCCCCCGGGAGAAGTCCTACAATGAGCAGTTCTTC.

This rearrangement joins TRBV5-1 to TRBJ1-3; 8 nucleotides match TRBD1. The CDR3 extends over 15 amino acids. The germline CDR1 and CDR2 sequences are SGHRS and YFSETQ. V gave up 4 bases and J gave up 2 bases; unmatched junction bases: 5. The CDR3 DNA is TGCGCCAGCAGCACCGGACAGGGACCTGGAAACACCATATATTTT. Protein product: CASSTGQGPGNTIYF.

The chain carries TRBV7-2 and TRBJ2-1, with D uncertain. The germline gives CDR1 SGHTA, CDR2 FQGNSA. The V and J ends lost 2 bases and 5 bases respectively, with 7 bases between them. The CDR3 consists of 13 residues. For the CDR3, the DNA is TGTGCCAGCAGCTTAAACTTAGACAATGAGCAGTTCTTC. Translating it yields CASSLNLDNEQFF. The full variable domain, in which reference TRBV7-2 and TRBJ2-1 provide the parts outside the CDR3, is GAGVSQSPSNKVTEKGKDVELRCDPISGHTALYWYRQSLGQGLEFLIYFQGNSAPDKSGLPSDRFSAERTGGSVSTLTIQRTQQEDSAVYLCASSLNLDNEQFFGPGTRLTVL.

This chain joins TRBV27 and TRBJ2-1; D might be TRBD2 (6 bases). Germline CDR1 MNHEY, CDR2 SMNVEV (reference sequence). The V gene lost 1 base and the J gene lost 4 bases, with 14 bases spanning the gap. CDR3 size: 16 residues. In nucleotides, the CDR3 is TGTGCCAGCAGTTTATTTAACGGGAGTCGGTACAATGAGCAGTTCTTC. Translation: CASSLFNGSRYNEQFF.

This clone showed up just once. The chain has TRBV6-1 and TRBJ2-4, with D maybe TRBD1 (6 bases). Trimming took 6 bases from V and 0 from J, leaving 12 bases between them. The length of the CDR3 is 15 residues. In germline, CDR1 is MNHNS, CDR2 SASEGT. Here the CDR3 DNA reads TGTGCCAGCAGCCGACAGGATCTAGCCAAAAACATTCAGTACTTC. Translating gives CASSRQDLAKNIQYF.

The V gene is TRBV27, the J gene TRBJ2-3, with TRBD2 matching 8 bases. V shed 2 bases, J shed 9 bases, and the junction held 7 bases outside the gene matches. The CDR3 sequence is 14 residues long. CDR1 and CDR2 (germline): MNHEY, SMNVEV (reference sequence). CDR3 protein: CASSLPHGGGTQYF. The CDR3 coding sequence is TGTGCCAGCAGTTTACCCCACGGGGGGGGGACGCAGTATTTT.

The CDR3 DNA sequence: TGTGCCAGCAGCTCACCGAGCGGTAGCGCGGCCCACGAGCAGTACTTC. This encodes CASSSPSGSAAHEQYF. The chain employs TRBV5-4 and TRBJ2-7, with D possibly matching TRBD2 (5 bases). Between the trimmed V and J ends, which lost 3 bases and 5 bases, there was a span of 21 bases. CDR1 and CDR2 from the germline V gene are SGHNT and YYREEE (reference sequence). The CDR3 is made up of 16 amino acids.

The rearrangement joins TRBV5-4 to TRBJ1-2; D possibly corresponds to TRBD1 (5 bases). Germline V gene lookup returns CDR1 SGHNT and CDR2 YYREEE (reference sequence). Trimming removed 2 bases at V and 3 bases at J, with 14 bases between. The length of the CDR3 is 15 residues. The CDR3 DNA is TGTGCCAGCAGCTTTGGAGGCGGAGGGGACTATGGCTACACCTTC. This translates into CASSFGGGGDYGYTF. Based on the CDR3 plus reference TRBV5-4 and TRBJ1-2, the full variable domain is ETGVTQSPTHLIKTRGQQVTLRCSSQSGHNTVSWYQQALGQGPQFIFQYYREEENGRGNFPPRFSGLQFPNYSSELNVNALELDDSALYLCASSFGGGGDYGYTFGSGTRLTVV.

This clone was recorded only once. The chain links TRBV4-3 to TRBJ2-1; 12 bases are a match to TRBD2. Germline-derived CDR1 and CDR2 are LGHNA and YSLEER. Germline trimming cut 2 bases from V and 12 bases from J; bases unmatched to any gene: 8. This CDR3 is 15 amino acids long. CDR3 loop: CASSQLAGGPVAQFF. The CDR3 coding sequence is TGCGCCAGCAGCCAACTAGCGGGGGGGCCGGTTGCGCAGTTCTTC.

This chain links TRBV7-3 with TRBJ2-1, with TRBD2 matching 11 bases. Trimming removed 5 bases from V and 0 bases from J; junction bases left unmatched: 3. Germline V lookup: CDR1 SGHTA, CDR2 FQGTGA. The CDR3 is 16 amino acids. CDR3 sequence (DNA): TGTGCCAGCAGCCTTAGCGGGGGGGCCTCCTACAATGAGCAGTTCTTC. As protein: CASSLSGGASYNEQFF.

The V and J genes are TRBV10-2 and TRBJ1-5, with D possibly matching TRBD1 (5 bases). The V gene's germline CDR1 is WSHSY and CDR2 SAAADI. The CDR3 is made up of 13 amino acids. V lost 5 bases and J 2 bases, leaving 7 bases between the germline ends. CDR3 sequence: CASSSRGNQPQHF. CDR3 DNA: TGCGCCAGCAGTAGCAGGGGCAATCAGCCCCAGCATTTT.

This clone was counted at least ten times. This chain links TRBV20-1 with TRBJ1-2; D may be TRBD1 (6 bases). Trimming removed 4 bases at V and 4 bases at J, with 7 bases between. The CDR3 is 11 residues long. Per germline, CDR1 DFQATT and CDR2 SNEGSKA (reference sequence). Here the CDR3 reads CSANRAYGYTF. CDR3 bases: TGCAGTGCTAACAGGGCCTATGGCTACACCTTC.

The V call is TRBV19, the J call TRBJ1-2, with TRBD1 identical over 7 bases. The CDR3 totals 14 residues. Germline V gene lookup returns CDR1 LNHDA and CDR2 SQIVND (reference sequence). V dropped 4 bases and J dropped 10; count of bases not matched to a gene: 12. CDR3 in amino acids: CASSTHRTGLYYTF. In DNA, the CDR3 is TGTGCCAGTAGTACCCACCGGACAGGCCTTTACTACACCTTC.